This is a list of T cell receptor beta chains from one sample in a study of PD-L1 blockade in urothelial cancer. The data were produced by immunoSEQ multiplex PCR, yet TCRdb's version contains in-frame clones alone and is incomplete. In the table there are about 130,000 clones, around 84% of which are singletons. Sequences were derived from PBMCs, sampled around atezolizumab (anti-PD-L1) treatment. These receptors all come from a man in his fifties with urothelial cancer. Both conserved end residues are trimmed from each CDR3. Not all rows give a size; the values are once, few, many and, for expanded clones, a class.

V	size	J	CDR3
TRBV27	.	TRBJ2-3	ASSTGTSKLDTQY
TRBV30	.	TRBJ1-1	AWSLGGTEAF
TRBV19	once	TRBJ2-2	ASGRPDRGYPGELF
TRBV6-5	.	TRBJ1-2	ASRRTATNYGYT
TRBV7-2	.	TRBJ2-7	ASSLAPSGNEQY
TRBV10-1	.	TRBJ2-2	ASSESRGAKTNTGELF
TRBV29-1	many	TRBJ2-7	SVEGWDRGSYEQY
TRBV6-1	.	TRBJ2-2	ASTQTGVGELF
TRBV18	.	TRBJ2-2	ASSPTMAGASGELF
TRBV6-1	medium-sized	TRBJ2-7	ASSTTGRAYEQY
TRBV2	.	TRBJ2-1	ATSTTSGSYNEQF
TRBV30	.	TRBJ2-1	AWSVPGLVRNEQF
TRBV5-1	.	TRBJ2-7	ASSGGTAVSSYEQY
TRBV27	.	TRBJ2-7	ASRTSWYEQY
TRBV7-3	.	TRBJ2-2	ASSYVSGTTVGELF
TRBV18	.	TRBJ1-4	ASSPAAFNEKLF
TRBV4-2	.	TRBJ2-2	ASSHHFRTSGSVNTGELF
TRBV28	.	TRBJ1-1	AIYSGTEAF
TRBV23-1	.	TRBJ1-3	ASSLPGHQETGNTIY
TRBV28	.	TRBJ2-7	ASSLEGYEQY
TRBV2	.	TRBJ1-5	ASSNTGGQPQH
TRBV5-1	.	TRBJ2-1	ASSSSAGGNNEQF
TRBV15	.	TRBJ2-7	ATSRGSAWSSYEQY
TRBV5-6	.	TRBJ2-5	ASSLSDRPERDQY
TRBV9	.	TRBJ2-7	ASSVEREGPYEQY
TRBV6-5	.	TRBJ1-3	ASSGSRTGRNTIY
TRBV2	.	TRBJ2-7	ASRRIYSSYEQY
TRBV7-2	.	TRBJ2-2	ASSHRTGRAGELF
TRBV7-9	few	TRBJ1-6	ASSSGYDNSPLH
TRBV28	.	TRBJ2-3	ASSDPSGRQSTDTQY
TRBV30	.	TRBJ1-4	AWSRGQGNEKLF
TRBV29-1	.	TRBJ1-2	SAFDSVEGYT
TRBV2	.	TRBJ2-7	ASSDVGGDSYEQY
TRBV2	.	TRBJ1-2	AIRTGDVWGYT
TRBV28	.	TRBJ2-3	ASSSWGVGADTQY
TRBV9	.	.	ASSVGPLAGGGYEQY
TRBV14	.	TRBJ2-5	ASSQGSLVAGYKETQY
TRBV18	.	TRBJ2-6	ASSLGTGSGANVLT
TRBV27	.	TRBJ2-1	ASSMTTLDEQF
TRBV28	.	TRBJ1-4	ASSPRGTGLEGKLF
TRBV9	.	TRBJ1-2	ASSVAGGQSSNYGYT
TRBV27	.	TRBJ2-7	ASSFLAGTGGSYEQY
TRBV5-6	.	TRBJ1-6	ASSSPGNSPLH
TRBV28	.	TRBJ1-2	ASSPRGAAAYGYT
TRBV15	.	TRBJ2-7	ATSFRAGNVVEQY
TRBV27	.	TRBJ2-3	ASRLAYSTDTQY